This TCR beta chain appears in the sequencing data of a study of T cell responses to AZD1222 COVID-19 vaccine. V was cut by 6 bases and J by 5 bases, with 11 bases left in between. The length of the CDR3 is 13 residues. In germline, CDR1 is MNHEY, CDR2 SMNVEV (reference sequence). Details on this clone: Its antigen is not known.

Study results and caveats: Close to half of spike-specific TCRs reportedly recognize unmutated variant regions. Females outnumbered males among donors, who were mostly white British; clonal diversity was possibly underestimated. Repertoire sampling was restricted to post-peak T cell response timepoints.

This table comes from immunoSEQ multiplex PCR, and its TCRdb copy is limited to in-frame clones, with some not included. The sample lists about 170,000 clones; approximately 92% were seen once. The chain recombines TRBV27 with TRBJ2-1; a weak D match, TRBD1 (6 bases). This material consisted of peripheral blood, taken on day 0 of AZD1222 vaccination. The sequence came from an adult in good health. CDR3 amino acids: CASSSGQHNEQFF. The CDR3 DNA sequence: TGTGCCAGCAGCTCTGGACAGCACAATGAGCAGTTCTTC.